What follows are 14 T cell receptor beta chains derived from one specimen sequenced in a study of T cells in localized non-small cell lung cancer. The data were produced by immunoSEQ multiplex PCR, yet TCRdb's version contains in-frame clones alone and is incomplete. There are 3,500 to 4,000 clones in the sample; around 30% occur only once, and 8.5% lies in the top ten. This material consisted of lung tumor tissue, taken before any cancer treatment. These receptor sequences come from a man aged 35 to 69 with stage I lung adenocarcinoma.

Judged by abundance, this clone is medium-sized. V and J are TRBV11-3 and TRBJ2-3; D is possibly TRBD1 or TRBD2 (6 bases each). Per germline, CDR1 SGHNT and CDR2 YENEEA. V dropped 1 base and J dropped 3 bases, with 11 bases sitting between them. CDR3 length: 15 amino acids. DNA for the CDR3: TGTGCCAGCAGCTTAGGTGGGGGGCATACAGATACGCAGTATTTT. Its protein is CASSLGGGHTDTQYF.

In its sample, this clone was seen a few times. The gene calls are TRBV4-1 and TRBJ2-7, with D possibly matching TRBD1 (6 bases). The germline gives CDR1 MGHRA, CDR2 YSYEKL. This CDR3 comprises 15 residues. V was clipped by 1 base and J by 4 bases, with 14 bases between them. CDR3 residues: CASSQGGGGAYEQYF. The CDR3 DNA reads TGCGCCAGCAGCCAAGGCGGTGGGGGCGCATACGAGCAGTACTTC.

The rearrangement uses TRBV11-3 and TRBJ2-1, with TRBD2 matching over 8 bases. Germline V gives CDR1 SGHNT, CDR2 YENEEA. The V gene end was trimmed by 7 bases and the J gene end by 8 bases; junction bases not matched to a gene: 10. This CDR3 comprises 14 residues. The CDR3 sequence is CASTQRGSIYEQFF. In nucleotides, the CDR3 is TGTGCCAGCACTCAGCGGGGGTCCATCTATGAGCAGTTCTTC.

The chain recombines TRBV18 with TRBJ1-1, with 7 bases that match TRBD1. V shed 3 bases and J 8 bases; nucleotides not matched to a gene: 6. Germline loops: CDR1 KGHSH, CDR2 LQKENI. The CDR3 has 13 residues. Written as DNA, the CDR3 is TGTGCCAGCTCACCTGACAGGGAGGTAGAAGCTTTCTTT. Translation gives CASSPDREVEAFF. Together with reference TRBV18 and TRBJ1-1, the CDR3 gives the full variable domain: NAGVMQNPRHLVRRRGQEARLRCSPMKGHSHVYWYRQLPEEGLKFMVYLQKENIIDESGMPKERFSAEFPKEGPSILRIQQVVRGDSAAYFCASSPDREVEAFFGQGTRLTVV.

The rearrangement links TRBV18 to TRBJ2-7; no definite D call. The germline CDR1 and CDR2 sequences are KGHSH and LQKENI. V was cut by 2 bases and J by 2 bases, with 4 bases left in between. The CDR3 has 12 residues. CDR3 region: CASSPEAYEQYF. CDR3 nucleotides: TGTGCCAGCTCACCAGAGGCCTACGAGCAGTACTTC.

There are a few counts of this clone. The chain couples TRBV11-3 to TRBJ2-5; unclear D gene. The V gene's germline CDR1 is SGHNT and CDR2 YENEEA. Trimming left V 5 bases short and J 1 base short, with 11 bases between. The CDR3 totals 14 residues. The CDR3 region is CASSPSSGQETQYF. CDR3 sequence (DNA): TGTGCCAGCAGCCCATCATCGGGCCAAGAGACCCAGTACTTC.

By its share, this clone is medium-sized. The identical CDR3 is also encoded by other nucleotide sequences in the sample. The rearrangement uses TRBV9 and TRBJ1-5, with 7 bases aligning to TRBD1. The CDR3 is made up of 14 amino acids. The germline CDR1 and CDR2 sequences are SGDLS and YYNGEE. V shed 3 bases and J 4 bases; nucleotides not matched to a gene: 4. The CDR3 loop reads CASSAGTVNQPQHF. As DNA, the CDR3 is TGTGCCAGCAGCGCAGGGACAGTTAATCAGCCCCAGCATTTT. The variable domain in full, with the rest retrieved from reference TRBV9 and TRBJ1-5, is DSGVTQTPKHLITATGQRVTLRCSPRSGDLSVYWYQQSLDQGLQFLIQYYNGEERAKGNILERFSAQQFPDLHSELNLSSLELGDSALYFCASSAGTVNQPQHFGDGTRLSIL.

In this sample, this clone is medium-sized. The chain employs TRBV6-8 and TRBJ2-5; 8 bases are shared with TRBD1. The CDR3 length is 17 residues. The germline V gene has CDR1 MNHGY and CDR2 SAAAGT. J was trimmed by 4 bases and V by 4 bases; bases with no gene match: 14. The CDR3 sequence is CASSWPETGETRETQYF. The CDR3 region has the DNA TGTGCCAGCAGTTGGCCCGAGACAGGGGAGACTAGAGAGACCCAGTACTTC.

This clone was seen more than once but under ten times. The V gene is TRBV11-3, the J gene TRBJ1-1, with 7 bases aligning to TRBD1. The J segment lost 4 bases and the V segment lost 3 bases, leaving 8 bases of the junction unmatched. Germline V CDR1 and CDR2: SGHNT, YENEEA. The CDR3 runs to 15 residues. CDR3: CASSLRGQGGTEAFF. In DNA, the CDR3 is TGTGCCAGCAGCTTGCGTGGGCAGGGGGGCACTGAAGCTTTCTTT. Filled out from reference TRBV11-3 and TRBJ1-1, the complete variable domain reads EAGVVQSPRYKIIEKKQPVAFWCNPISGHNTLYWYLQNLGQGPELLIRYENEEAVDDSQLPKDRFSAERLKGVDSTLKIQPAELGDSAVYLCASSLRGQGGTEAFFGQGTRLTVV.

Only a few counts were recorded for this clone. The chain couples TRBV6-8 to TRBJ1-6; 9 nucleotides agree with TRBD1. The germline gives CDR1 MNHGY, CDR2 SAAAGT. This CDR3 region has 17 residues. V lost 6 bases to trimming and J lost 2 bases; unmatched junction nucleotides: 8. CDR3 sequence reads: CASSRAGTGTYNSPLHF. In DNA, the CDR3 is TGTGCCAGCAGCCGGGCCGGGACAGGGACCTATAATTCACCCCTCCACTTT.

This clone was picked up a small number of times. The V and J genes are TRBV9 and TRBJ2-5, with D perhaps matching TRBD1 (5 bases). Germline V gives CDR1 SGDLS, CDR2 YYNGEE. Trimming took off 5 bases at V and 9 bases at J, with 17 bases between the two ends. The CDR3 runs 13 residues. CDR3 amino acids: CASSGVAEGAQYF. The CDR3 region has the DNA TGTGCCAGCAGTGGGGTGGCTGAAGGGGCCCAGTACTTC.

This clone showed up just once. The chain carries TRBV19 and TRBJ1-4, with a tentative D call TRBD1 (5 bases). The CDR3 is 14 residues long. Trimming took off 4 bases at V and 8 bases at J, with 14 bases between the two ends. Germline CDR1 and CDR2: LNHDA and SQIVND (reference sequence). The CDR3 nucleotides read TGTGCCAGTAGTACGAGGGGCTTAGGAGAAAAACTGTTTTTT. This gives the protein CASSTRGLGEKLFF.

This clone has more than one count but fewer than ten. This chain uses TRBV9 with TRBJ2-2; no clear D gene. V gave up 5 bases and J gave up 4 bases, with 6 bases separating them. Germline-derived CDR1 and CDR2 are SGDLS and YYNGEE. This CDR3 is built from 12 residues. The CDR3 here is CASSVFTGELFF. In nucleotides, the CDR3 is TGTGCCAGCAGTGTTTTCACCGGGGAGCTGTTTTTT.

This clone was counted a few times. The chain's CDR3 is CASSLGLAGGPLSTDTQYF. For the CDR3, the DNA is TGTGCCAGCAGTTTGGGACTAGCGGGAGGGCCTTTAAGCACAGATACGCAGTATTTT. The rearrangement joins TRBV6-8 to TRBJ2-3; 16 bases map to TRBD2. The junction had 7 bases not matched to a gene; V was cut back by 4 bases and J by 0 bases. The CDR3 is made up of 19 amino acids. CDR1 and CDR2 from the germline V gene are MNHGY and SAAAGT.